This TCR beta chain was identified during a study of blood T cells in healthy people across ages. Whole-study findings and limits: Greater diversity and more naive CD4+ cells were seen in long-lived donors than in aged donors.

As to this clonotype: Its target is unknown.

Germline V gene sequence: CDR1 LGHNA, CDR2 YNFKEQ. The CDR3 is 15 amino acids. Primers used in a second PCR of roughly 6 to 11 cycles were a sample-barcoded 5' primer and a J-beta primer mix. Each CDR3 protein is one row after TCRdb ran MiXCR on the 5' RACE reads. This sample yields about 800,000 distinct CDR3 sequences, of which 58% are seen a single time; approximately 20% belongs to the top ten. V is TRBV4-2 and J is TRBJ2-1; D possibly corresponds to TRBD2 (7 bases). The J call is doubtful: the DNA matches TRBJ2-4 better. The receptor was derived from a man younger than 40 in good health. The sample consisted of blood. CDR3 region: CASSQGRGAGDIQYF. The CDR3, as DNA: TGTGCCAGCAGCCAAGGTCGGGGGGCTGGGGACATTCAGTACTTC.